The present TCR beta chain was sequenced within a study of cytomegalovirus exposure and HLA in healthy donors. General study findings and limits: Both high specificity and high sensitivity reportedly marked the classifier's diagnosis of cytomegalovirus status.

This clone was detected only once. The antigen is not known. The germline gene is not matched at one end of the junction; a read error may be the cause. Amplification used 60 Vbeta primers and 13 Jbeta primers. Clones were read by immunoSEQ multiplex PCR, and TCRdb kept only the in-frame ones, dropping some. The sample consists of 99,000 or so clones, over 75% of them appearing once. The CDR3 covers 14 residues. Germline lookup yields CDR1 LGHNA and CDR2 YSLEER. The V and J genes are TRBV4-3 and TRBJ2-2; 10 bases align to TRBD2. Sequenced material: PBMCs. This sequence originates from a man in his fifties or sixties in good health and CMV-seropositive. DNA of the CDR3: TGCGCCAGCACCCGACTAGCGGGCGCCGGGAAGCTGTTTTTT. Its translation: CASTRLAGAGKLFF.